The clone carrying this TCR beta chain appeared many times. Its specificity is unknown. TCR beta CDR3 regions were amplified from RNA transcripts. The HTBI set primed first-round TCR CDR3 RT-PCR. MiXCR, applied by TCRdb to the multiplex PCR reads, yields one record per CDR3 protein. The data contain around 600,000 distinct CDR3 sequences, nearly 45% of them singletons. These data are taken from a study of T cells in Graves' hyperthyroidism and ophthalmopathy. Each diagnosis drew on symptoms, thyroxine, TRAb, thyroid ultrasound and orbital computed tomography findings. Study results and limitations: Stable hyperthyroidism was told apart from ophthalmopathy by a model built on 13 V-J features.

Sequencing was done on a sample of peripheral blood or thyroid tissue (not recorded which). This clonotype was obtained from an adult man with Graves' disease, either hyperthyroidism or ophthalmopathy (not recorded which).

CDR3 in amino acids: CASSGYSETQYF. CDR3 DNA: TGTGCCAGCAGCGGTTATTCGGAGACCCAGTACTTC. The chain uses TRBV9 and TRBJ2-5, with no clear D. V lost 3 bases and J 5 bases, leaving 8 bases between the germline ends. Germline values: CDR1 SGDLS, CDR2 YYNGEE. This CDR3 region has 12 residues.